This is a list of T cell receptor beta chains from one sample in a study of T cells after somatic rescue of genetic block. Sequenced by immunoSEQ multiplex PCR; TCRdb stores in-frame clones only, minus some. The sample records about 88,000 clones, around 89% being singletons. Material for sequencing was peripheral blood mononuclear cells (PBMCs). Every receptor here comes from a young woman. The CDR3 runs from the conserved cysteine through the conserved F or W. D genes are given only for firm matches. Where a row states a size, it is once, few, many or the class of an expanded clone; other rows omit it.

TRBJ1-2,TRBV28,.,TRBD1,TGTGCCAGCAGTTCCCAACCAGGGGGCTATGGCTACACCTTC,CASSSQPGGYGYTF
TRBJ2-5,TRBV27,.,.,TGTGCCAGCAGTCCCTCTGGAGGGGAGTACCAAGAGACCCAGTACTTC,CASSPSGGEYQETQYF
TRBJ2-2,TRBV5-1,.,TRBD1,TGCGCCAGCAGCGCTGGACAGGGGGTTGCCGGGGAGCTGTTTTTT,CASSAGQGVAGELFF
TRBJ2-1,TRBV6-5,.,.,TGTGCCAGCAGTTACTCGGGGGACACCGCCAATGAGCAGTTCTTC,CASSYSGDTANEQFF
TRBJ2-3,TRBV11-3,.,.,TGTGCCAGCAGCTATTATCGGGTGGCAGATACGCAGTATTTT,CASSYYRVADTQYF
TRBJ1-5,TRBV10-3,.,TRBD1,TGTGCCATCAGTGAAGGGACAGGCGATCAGCCCCAGCATTTT,CAISEGTGDQPQHF
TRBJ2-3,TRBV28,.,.,TGTGCCAGCAGTTTAGGGCAGTTCTCGGATACGCAGTATTTT,CASSLGQFSDTQYF
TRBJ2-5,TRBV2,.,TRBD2,TGTGCCAGCAGCGCCCGGACTAGCGGGAGGGGGCAAGAGACCCAGTACTTC,CASSARTSGRGQETQYF
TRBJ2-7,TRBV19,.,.,TGTGCCAGTAGTACCCTAAGCACCTACGAGCAGTACTTC,CASSTLSTYEQYF
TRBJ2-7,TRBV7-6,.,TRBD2,TGTGCCAGCACTCGAGGGGGACTAGCGGGAGCTTACGAGCAGTACTTC,CASTRGGLAGAYEQYF
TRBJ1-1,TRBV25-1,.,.,TGTGCCAGCAGTGAATCGCCTTTGGTGAACACTGAAGCTTTCTTT,CASSESPLVNTEAFF
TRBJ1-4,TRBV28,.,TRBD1,TGTGCCAGCAGTCAGGGGGCGGTCGGTGAAAAACTGTTTTTT,CASSQGAVGEKLFF
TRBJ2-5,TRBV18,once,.,TGTGCCAGCTCACCCGGGGGACCAGGGAATGGAGAGACCCAGTACTTC,CASSPGGPGNGETQYF
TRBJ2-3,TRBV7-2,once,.,TGTGCCAGCAGCACTAGCACAGATACGCAGTATTTT,CASSTSTDTQYF
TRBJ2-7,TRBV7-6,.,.,TGTGCCAGCAGCCCCACAGGGATCACCTACGAGCAGTACTTC,CASSPTGITYEQYF
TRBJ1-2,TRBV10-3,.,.,TGTGCCATCAGTGAGATAGCTGTAGGTTCCATCTATGGCTACACCTTC,CAISEIAVGSIYGYTF
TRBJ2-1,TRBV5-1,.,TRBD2,TGCGCCAGCGCGGGACTAGCGAATGAGCAGTTCTTC,CASAGLANEQFF
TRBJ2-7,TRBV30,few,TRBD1,TGTGCCTGGAGCCCCGGGACAGACCACTCCTACGAGCAGTACTTC,CAWSPGTDHSYEQYF
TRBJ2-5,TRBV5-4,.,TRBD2,TGTGCCAGCAGCTTTACTCTAGCGGTCCAAGAGACCCAGTACTTC,CASSFTLAVQETQYF
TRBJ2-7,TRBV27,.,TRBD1,TGTGCCAGCAGTTTCAGGACAGGGTTTGGGTCCTACGAGCAGTACTTC,CASSFRTGFGSYEQYF
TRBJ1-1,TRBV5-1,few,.,TGCGCCAGCAGCTTCTCAGGGAAGAACACTGAAGCTTTCTTT,CASSFSGKNTEAFF
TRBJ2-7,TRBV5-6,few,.,TGTGCCAGCAGCTTGGTGGCTAGCCCACAATACGAGCAGTACTTC,CASSLVASPQYEQYF
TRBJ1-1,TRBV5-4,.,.,TGTGCCAGCAGCCCCCCCCCGGGGGCGAACACTGAAGCTTTCTTT,CASSPPPGANTEAFF
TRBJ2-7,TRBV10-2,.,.,TGCGCCAGCAAGATGCCCAGGGGTGGATACGAGCAGTACTTC,CASKMPRGGYEQYF
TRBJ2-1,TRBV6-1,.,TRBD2,TGTGCCAGCAGTGAAGCAGCGGGAGGGCCCAATGAGCAGTTCTTC,CASSEAAGGPNEQFF
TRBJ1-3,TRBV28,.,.,TGTGCCAGCAGTTTACGCAGTTTGAGGGCTGGAAACACCATATATTTT,CASSLRSLRAGNTIYF
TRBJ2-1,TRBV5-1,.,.,TGCGCCAGCAGCGTCGGGACCACCTACAATGAGCAGTTCTTC,CASSVGTTYNEQFF
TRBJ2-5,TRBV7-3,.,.,TGTGCCAGCAGCTTAGAGGCCTGGGGGACCCAGTACTTC,CASSLEAWGTQYF
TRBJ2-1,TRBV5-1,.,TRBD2,TGCGCCAGCAGCGTTGGACTAGGGGACGATGAGCAGTTCTTC,CASSVGLGDDEQFF
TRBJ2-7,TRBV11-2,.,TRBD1,TGTGCCAGCAGCTTCCCGAACCGGGACAGGGGGCTCTACGAGCAGTACTTC,CASSFPNRDRGLYEQYF
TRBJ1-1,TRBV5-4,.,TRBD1,TGTGCCAGCAGCCGGACAGGGGCGGGCACTGAAGCTTTCTTT,CASSRTGAGTEAFF
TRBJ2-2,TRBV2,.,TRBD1,TGTGCCAGCAGTGAAGCGCTTCAGGGGGCGTACACCGGGGAGCTGTTTTTT,CASSEALQGAYTGELFF
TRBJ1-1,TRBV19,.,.,TGTGCCAGTAGAGGGGCAGGCCTTATGAACACTGAAGCTTTCTTT,CASRGAGLMNTEAFF
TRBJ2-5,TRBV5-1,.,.,TGCGCCAGCAGCTTGAAGTCGGGGGAGGTGACCCAGTACTTC,CASSLKSGEVTQYF
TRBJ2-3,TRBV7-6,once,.,TGTGCCAGCAGCTTAGGGACCCCGGGGAGCACAGATACGCAGTATTTT,CASSLGTPGSTDTQYF
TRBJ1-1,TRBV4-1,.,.,TGCGCCAGCAGCCAAGAACAGGGTACTTGGGCTGAAGCTTTCTTT,CASSQEQGTWAEAFF
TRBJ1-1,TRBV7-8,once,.,TGTGCCAGCAGTGCCCTAGGGGGACGGAGAATGAACACTGAAGCTTTCTTT,CASSALGGRRMNTEAFF
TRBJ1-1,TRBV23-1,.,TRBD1,TGCGCCAGCAGTCCGGAGGGACAGGGTATGAACACTGAAGCTTTCTTT,CASSPEGQGMNTEAFF
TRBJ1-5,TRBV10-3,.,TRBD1,TGTGCCATCAGTGGGACAGGGACAAATCAGCCCCAGCATTTT,CAISGTGTNQPQHF
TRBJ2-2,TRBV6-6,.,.,TGTGCCAGCAGTTACGGTAGGAGGAACACCGGGGAGCTGTTTTTT,CASSYGRRNTGELFF
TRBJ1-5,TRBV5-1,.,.,TGCGCCAGCAGCTTGGGAGGGACGTTCGGCAATCAGCCCCAGCATTTT,CASSLGGTFGNQPQHF
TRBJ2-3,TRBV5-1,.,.,TGCGCCAGCAGCTTGGGGTTGGGGCAGGGTCCCACAGATACGCAGTATTTT,CASSLGLGQGPTDTQYF
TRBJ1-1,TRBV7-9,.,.,TGTGCCAGCAGCGTGCATCAGGGAACTGAAGCTTTCTTT,CASSVHQGTEAFF
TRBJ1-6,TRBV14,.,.,TGTGCCAGCAGCCAAGATATTGGGGTGAGGTCTTCACCCCTCCACTTT,CASSQDIGVRSSPLHF
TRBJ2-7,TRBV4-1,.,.,TGCGCCAGCAGCCATCTCCGCGGGGGACAGCCCTACGAGCAGTACTTC,CASSHLRGGQPYEQYF
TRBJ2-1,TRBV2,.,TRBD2,TGTGCCAGCAATACGGTCCCGGGACTAGCGGGGGCGTTCTCCTACAATGAGCAGTTCTTC,CASNTVPGLAGAFSYNEQFF
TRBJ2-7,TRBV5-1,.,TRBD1,TGCGCCAGCAGCCCCGACCCAGGGGGCGAGCAGTACTTC,CASSPDPGGEQYF
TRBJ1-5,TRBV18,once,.,TGTGCCAGCTCATCCGGATTGAGAAATCAGCCCCAGCATTTT,CASSSGLRNQPQHF
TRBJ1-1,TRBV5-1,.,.,TGCGCCAGCAGCAGATTGGCGAACACTGAAGCTTTCTTT,CASSRLANTEAFF
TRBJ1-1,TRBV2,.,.,TGTGCCAGGGTTGTCACTGAAGCTTTCTTT,CARVVTEAFF
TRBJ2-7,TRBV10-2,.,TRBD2,TGCGCCAGCTCCTTTACTAGCGGTCCTTCCTACGAGCAGTACTTC,CASSFTSGPSYEQYF
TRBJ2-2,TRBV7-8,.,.,TGTGCCAGCAGCTTAGTGGCGGGAAGAGGGGAGCTGTTTTTT,CASSLVAGRGELFF
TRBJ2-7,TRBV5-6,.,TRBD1,TGTGCCAGCAGCTTGGGGGTGGGACAGGGTCGGAACTACGAGCAGTACTTC,CASSLGVGQGRNYEQYF
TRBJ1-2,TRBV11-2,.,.,TGTGCCAGCAGCTTAGGGCAGTCCTATGGCTACACCTTC,CASSLGQSYGYTF
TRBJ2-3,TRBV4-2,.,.,TGTGCCAGCAGCCAAGGAGGGGGCACAGATACGCAGTATTTT,CASSQGGGTDTQYF
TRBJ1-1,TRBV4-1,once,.,TGCGCCAGCAGCCCCGGACAGAACACTGAAGCTTTCTTT,CASSPGQNTEAFF
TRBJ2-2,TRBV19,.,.,TGTGCCAGTAGTATTGGGGGGACAGACACCGGGGAGCTGTTTTTT,CASSIGGTDTGELFF
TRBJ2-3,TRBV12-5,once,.,TGTGCTAGTGGTTTGGCGGCAGCCGATACGCAGTATTTT,CASGLAAADTQYF
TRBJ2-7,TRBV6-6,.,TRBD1,TGTGCCAGCAGTTCGCCCCGGGACAGGGGCACCTACGAGCAGTACTTC,CASSSPRDRGTYEQYF
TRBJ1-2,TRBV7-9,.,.,TGTGCCAGCAGCCGTTATGGCTACACCTTC,CASSRYGYTF